In its sample, the clone carrying this TCR beta chain was seen many times. This entry comes from a study of T cell repertoires in cytomegalovirus infection. TCRdb ran MiXCR on the reads and lists one entry per CDR3 protein. The sample shows under 150,000 distinct CDR3 sequences, approximately 8.8% of them seen only once. The CDR3 has 14 amino acids. Trimming pared 2 bases from V and 3 bases from J, leaving 10 bases between. Germline lookup yields CDR1 SGHTA and CDR2 FQGNSA. The TCR comes from a human donor in good health (CMV status not recorded). Some clones in this sample may be carry-over from other donors' samples. The chain couples TRBV7-2 to TRBJ1-1, with D possibly TRBD1 on 5 matching bases. Specimen: PBMCs. CDR3 DNA sequence: TGTGCCAGCAGCTTACGGGGGATGGACACTGAAGCTTTCTTT. It yields the protein CASSLRGMDTEAFF.